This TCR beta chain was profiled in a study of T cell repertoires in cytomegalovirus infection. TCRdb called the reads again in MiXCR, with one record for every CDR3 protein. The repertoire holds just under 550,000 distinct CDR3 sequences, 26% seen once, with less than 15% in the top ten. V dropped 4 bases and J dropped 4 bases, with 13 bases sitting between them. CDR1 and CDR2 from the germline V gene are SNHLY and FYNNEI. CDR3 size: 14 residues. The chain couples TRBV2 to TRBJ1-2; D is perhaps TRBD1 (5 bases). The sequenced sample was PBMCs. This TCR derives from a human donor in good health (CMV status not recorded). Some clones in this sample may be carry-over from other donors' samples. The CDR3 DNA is TGTGCCAGCAGTGGCTCACAGGCCGGCTATGGCTACACCTTC. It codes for CASSGSQAGYGYTF.